Below, 15 T cell receptor beta chains from the same sample are listed, as sequenced in a study of patients and donors after allogeneic stem cell transplantation. MiXCR, applied by TCRdb to the RT-PCR reads, yields one record per CDR3 protein. The sample lists more than 150,000 distinct CDR3 sequences, more than 35% occurring once. The sample was blood, either unsorted or a sorted T cell fraction (not recorded which). These receptors all come from a human donor who was either an allogeneic HSCT recipient or a stem cell or donor lymphocyte infusion donor (not recorded which). It is not recorded whose cells these are; they may come from a transplant donor.

The chain has TRBV6-5 and TRBJ2-2; D is possibly TRBD1 or TRBD2 (5 bases each). CDR3 length: 17 amino acids. Per the germline V gene, CDR1 is MNHEY and CDR2 is SVGAGI. Trimming stripped 0 bases from V and 5 bases from J, with 16 bases between. The CDR3 spells CASSYSEPGTGTGELFF. The CDR3 bases are TGTGCCAGCAGTTACTCGGAACCGGGGACCGGAACCGGGGAGCTGTTTTTT.

The rearrangement uses TRBV6-5 and TRBJ2-7; D uncertain. The germline V and J ends were trimmed by 2 bases and 0 bases, with 5 bases remaining between them. CDR1 and CDR2 (germline): MNHEY, SVGAGI. The CDR3 totals 13 residues. DNA for the CDR3: TGTGCCAGCAGTTACGACACCTCCTACGAGCAGTACTTC. Translation gives CASSYDTSYEQYF.

This chain uses TRBV7-6 with TRBJ1-1; D is possibly TRBD1 (5 bases). Germline V gives CDR1 SGHVS, CDR2 FNYEAQ. The CDR3 extends over 14 amino acids. The V end lost 11 bases, the J end lost 0 bases, and 16 bases lay between the germline ends. The CDR3 protein is CASHAGGMNTEAFF. DNA of the CDR3: TGTGCCTCCCACGCCGGGGGGATGAACACTGAAGCTTTCTTT.

The V call is TRBV5-1, the J call TRBJ1-4; D unresolved. CDR3 length equals 12 residues. Trimming left V 3 bases short and J 7 bases short, with 7 bases between. In germline, CDR1 is SGHRS, CDR2 YFSETQ. The CDR3 reads CASSSGSEKLFF. CDR3 sequence (DNA): TGCGCCAGCAGCTCAGGATCTGAAAAACTGTTTTTT.

J is TRBJ1-1 and V is TRBV12-3 or TRBV12-4; tentative D call: TRBD1 (6 bases). The CDR3 is 11 residues long. The V end was cut by 6 bases, the J end by 7 bases, with 9 bases between. This chain's CDR3 is CASRLRGEAFF. Here the CDR3 DNA reads TGTGCCAGCAGACTCAGGGGTGAAGCTTTCTTT.

This clonotype was observed a handful of times. V and J are TRBV7-7 and TRBJ2-1; D may be TRBD1 (6 bases). V lost 5 bases and J 8 bases, leaving 16 bases between the germline ends. Germline loops: CDR1 SSHAT, CDR2 FNYEAQ (reference sequence). The CDR3 sequence is 14 residues long. The CDR3 sequence is CASSPSAQGHEQFF. In DNA, the CDR3 is TGTGCCAGCAGCCCAAGCGCACAGGGACATGAGCAGTTCTTC.

As for this clonotype: A junction end diverges from the germline sequence, so it may reflect a read error. The chain recombines TRBV29-1 with TRBJ1-1; 7 bases agree with TRBD1. Germline CDR1 is SQVTM and CDR2 is ANQGSEA. CDR3 length equals 12 residues. The CDR3 sequence: CSVEASGGPAFF. The CDR3 DNA is TGCAGCGTGGAAGCGTCAGGGGGTCCGGCTTTCTTT.

This clonotype occurred a few times. This chain links TRBV12-3 or TRBV12-4 with TRBJ2-1; TRBD1 matches 7 bases. The CDR3 consists of 15 residues. V shed 0 bases, J shed 9 bases, and the junction held 8 bases outside the gene matches. The CDR3, as DNA: TGTGCCAGCAGTTTAGCGTTGGTGGGGGACAGTGAGCAGTTCTTC. Its protein is CASSLALVGDSEQFF.

This clonotype turned up a few times. The genes are TRBV27 and TRBJ1-4, with D tentatively TRBD1 (5 bases). The germline CDR1 and CDR2 sequences are MNHEY and SMNVEV (reference sequence). The V end lost 2 bases, the J end lost 8 bases, and 12 bases lay between the germline ends. The CDR3 contains 14 residues. CDR3 DNA: TGTGCCAGCAGTTTAGCAGGGAAAGGAGAAAAACTGTTTTTT. Translated: CASSLAGKGEKLFF.

The chain couples TRBV28 to TRBJ1-5; D call uncertain. The V and J ends lost 3 bases and 6 bases respectively, with 12 bases between them. Per the germline V gene, CDR1 is MDHEN and CDR2 is SYDVKM. This CDR3 region has 14 residues. CDR3 sequence: CASSFTDPRQPQHF. CDR3 bases: TGTGCCAGCAGTTTCACCGACCCTCGTCAGCCCCAGCATTTT.

As DNA, the CDR3 is TGTGCCATCAGTGAGCTGGCGCTAGTGGATGAGCAGTTCTTC. Translated, it gives CAISELALVDEQFF. The rearrangement uses TRBV10-3 and TRBJ2-1; D is unresolved. The germline V gene has CDR1 ENHRY and CDR2 SYGVKD. This CDR3 has 14 residues. The V end was cut by 2 bases, the J end by 8 bases, with 13 bases between.

The chain's CDR3 is CASSRLASLADTQYF. In nucleotides, the CDR3 is TGCGCCAGCAGCCGACTAGCGAGTCTGGCAGATACGCAGTATTTT. The chain uses TRBV4-3 and TRBJ2-3; TRBD2 aligns across 8 bases. The germline V gene encodes CDR1 LGHNA and CDR2 YSLEER. Trimming cost V 4 bases and J 4 bases; bases outside gene matches: 7. This CDR3 has 15 amino acids.

CDR3 protein: CASIGTGEEGDTQYF. DNA for the CDR3: TGTGCCAGCATTGGGACAGGTGAAGAGGGAGATACGCAGTATTTT. V is TRBV27 and J is TRBJ2-3; 8 bases align to TRBD1. The CDR3 is 15 residues long. After removal of 7 bases from V and 5 bases from J, the junction contained 11 bases not matched to a gene. CDR1 and CDR2 from the germline V gene are MNHEY and SMNVEV (reference sequence).

V and J are TRBV3-1 and TRBJ2-1; D is perhaps TRBD2 (5 bases). The V and J ends lost 6 bases and 0 bases respectively, with 9 bases between them. Germline values: CDR1 LGHDT, CDR2 YNNKEL (reference sequence). This CDR3 is 14 amino acids long. Written as DNA, the CDR3 is TGTGCCAGCAGGCTAGCCTCCTCCTACAATGAGCAGTTCTTC. Amino acids: CASRLASSYNEQFF.

This sequence joins TRBV5-1 and TRBJ2-2, with D possibly TRBD2 on 6 matching bases. Trimming removed 1 base at V and 2 bases at J, with 12 bases between. This CDR3 region has 16 residues. CDR1 is SGHRS, CDR2 YFSETQ, per germline. The CDR3 region is CASSLYRESNTGELFF. DNA of the CDR3: TGCGCCAGCAGCTTGTATCGGGAGAGCAACACCGGGGAGCTGTTTTTT.